This TCR beta chain was found in a study of cytomegalovirus exposure and HLA in healthy donors. Germline V gene lookup returns CDR1 SGHNT and CDR2 YYREEE (reference sequence). CDR3 size: 16 residues. Trimming removed 4 bases at V and 0 bases at J, with 14 bases between. PCR primers comprised 60 Vbeta and 13 Jbeta primers. Method: immunoSEQ multiplex PCR; TCRdb's copy keeps in-frame clones and lacks some. The table includes 180,000 or so clones, more than 65% detected once. The rearrangement uses TRBV5-4 and TRBJ1-3, with D unresolved. The clonotype originates from a male donor in good health and CMV-seronegative. Sequencing input: PBMCs. The chain's CDR3 is CASSTELFSSGNTIYF. The CDR3 DNA follows: TGTGCCAGCAGCACAGAACTTTTCAGCTCTGGAAACACCATATATTTT.